The 14 T cell receptor beta chains below were found in one sample sequenced in a study of cytomegalovirus exposure and HLA in healthy donors. Both 60 Vbeta primers and 13 Jbeta primers went into the PCR. The table came from immunoSEQ multiplex PCR; TCRdb's copy has only in-frame clones and leaves some out. The data contain some 150,000 clones, more than 70% of them seen just once; the ten biggest clones take up under 5.5%. The specimen sequenced was PBMCs. These receptors all come from a woman aged 45-59 years in good health and CMV-seronegative.

This chain joins TRBV2 and TRBJ2-2, with 13 bases aligning to TRBD2. The CDR3 runs 17 residues. V gave up 5 bases and J gave up 0 bases; unmatched junction bases: 3. The germline V gene has CDR1 SNHLY and CDR2 FYNNEI. The DNA for the CDR3 is TGTGCCAGCAGTACTAGCGGGGGGGCTCCGAACACCGGGGAGCTGTTTTTT. This codes for CASSTSGGAPNTGELFF.

The chain has TRBV7-2 and TRBJ2-5; TRBD2 agrees at 13 bases. V dropped 3 bases and J dropped 5; count of bases not matched to a gene: 12. Per germline, CDR1 SGHTA and CDR2 FQGNSA. This CDR3 is built from 18 residues. CDR3 region: CASSFRLAGGQVGETQYF. DNA for the CDR3: TGTGCCAGCAGCTTCCGACTAGCGGGGGGCCAAGTAGGGGAGACCCAGTACTTC.

This clone was observed a single time. This chain connects TRBV4-3 to TRBJ1-3; 8 bases line up with TRBD1. This CDR3 is built from 15 residues. Unmatched junction bases numbered 0, after V lost 2 bases and J lost 0 bases. The V gene's germline CDR1 is LGHNA and CDR2 YSLEER. The CDR3 region is CASSQTGGSGNTIYF. Written as DNA, the CDR3 is TGCGCCAGCAGCCAAACAGGGGGCTCTGGAAACACCATATATTTT.

The chain links TRBV29-1 to TRBJ1-1, with TRBD1 matching 7 bases. Germline lookup yields CDR1 SQVTM and CDR2 ANQGSEA. CDR3 size: 15 residues. The trim removed 5 bases at V and 0 bases at J, leaving 9 bases unmatched. The CDR3 DNA reads TGCAGCGTTAACAGCCAGGGGGGCGTGAACACTGAAGCTTTCTTT. Protein sequence: CSVNSQGGVNTEAFF. Filled out from reference TRBV29-1 and TRBJ1-1, the complete variable domain reads SAVISQKPSRDICQRGTSLTIQCQVDSQVTMMFWYRQQPGQSLTLIATANQGSEATYESGFVIDKFPISRPNLTFSTLTVSNMSPEDSSIYLCSVNSQGGVNTEAFFGQGTRLTVV.

V usage is TRBV19 and J usage is TRBJ2-2, with 8 bases identical to TRBD2. The V gene end was trimmed by 10 bases and the J gene end by 0 bases; junction bases not matched to a gene: 10. Germline CDR1 and CDR2: LNHDA and SQIVND (reference sequence). This CDR3 contains 16 residues. The CDR3: CATCCGGPPNTGELFF. CDR3 bases: TGTGCCACCTGTTGCGGGGGGCCACCGAACACCGGGGAGCTGTTTTTT.

V is TRBV4-3 and J is TRBJ1-1; the match to TRBD1 covers 10 bases. The germline CDR1 and CDR2 sequences are LGHNA and YSLEER. V shed 4 bases, J shed 2 bases, and the junction held 7 bases outside the gene matches. The CDR3 contains 16 residues. CDR3 DNA sequence: TGCGCCAGCAGCCCTGACTGGGACAGGGGAAACACTGAAGCTTTCTTT. This translates into CASSPDWDRGNTEAFF.

The chain has TRBV30 and TRBJ1-1, with unresolved D. Germline CDR1 is GTSNPN and CDR2 is SVGIG (reference sequence). With 2 bases removed from V and 3 bases from J, the gap between germline ends came to 7 bases. The length of the CDR3 is 12 residues. CDR3: CAWSLGDTEAFF. The CDR3 nucleotides are TGTGCCTGGAGTCTCGGGGACACTGAAGCTTTCTTT.

The V gene is TRBV27, the J gene TRBJ1-5; D perhaps matches TRBD1 (6 bases). With 6 bases removed from V and 4 bases from J, the gap between germline ends came to 10 bases. Germline lookup yields CDR1 MNHEY and CDR2 SMNVEV (reference sequence). This CDR3 contains 13 residues. The CDR3 loop is CASSPGQNQPQHF. CDR3 nucleotide sequence: TGTGCCAGCAGCCCCGGACAGAATCAGCCCCAGCATTTT.

The chain employs TRBV18 and TRBJ2-5, with 10 bases that match TRBD2. The germline CDR1 and CDR2 sequences are KGHSH and LQKENI. V gave up 3 bases and J gave up 1 base; unmatched junction bases: 17. This CDR3 is built from 20 residues. The CDR3 DNA is TGTGCCAGCTCACCCTACGGGACAGTTAGACTAGCGGGCTCCCAAGAGACCCAGTACTTC. The encoded protein is CASSPYGTVRLAGSQETQYF.

The chain has TRBV7-9 and TRBJ2-1; D possibly corresponds to TRBD2 (5 bases). Germline CDR1 and CDR2: SEHNR and FQNEAQ (reference sequence). Trimming removed 5 bases at V and 7 bases at J, with 9 bases between. The CDR3 length is 12 residues. CDR3 residues: CASSRGGNEQFF. The CDR3 nucleotides read TGTGCCAGCAGCCGGGGTGGGAATGAGCAGTTCTTC. The full variable domain, with the rest looked up from reference TRBV7-9 and TRBJ2-1, is DTGVSQNPRHKITKRGQNVTFRCDPISEHNRLYWYRQTLGQGPEFLTYFQNEAQLEKSRLLSDRFSAERPKGSFSTLEIQRTEQGDSAMYLCASSRGGNEQFFGPGTRLTVL.

The chain employs TRBV19 and TRBJ2-1; 7 positions agree with TRBD1. Germline values: CDR1 LNHDA, CDR2 SQIVND (reference sequence). Trimming removed 1 base from V and 4 bases from J; junction bases left unmatched: 7. The CDR3 runs 16 residues. The CDR3 spells CASSIAGQVSYNEQFF. The CDR3 region has the DNA TGTGCCAGTAGTATAGCCGGACAGGTTTCTTACAATGAGCAGTTCTTC. The whole variable domain, remainder taken from reference TRBV19 and TRBJ2-1, is DGGITQSPKYLFRKEGQNVTLSCEQNLNHDAMYWYRQDPGQGLRLIYYSQIVNDFQKGDIAEGYSVSREKKESFPLTVTSAQKNPTAFYLCASSIAGQVSYNEQFFGPGTRLTVL.

The CDR3 reads CASSLTGIYGYTF. The DNA of the CDR3 is TGTGCCAGCAGTTTGACAGGGATCTATGGCTACACCTTC. V is TRBV27 and J is TRBJ1-2; 7 positions match TRBD1. The CDR3 covers 13 residues. Per germline, CDR1 MNHEY and CDR2 SMNVEV (reference sequence). Germline trimming cut 3 bases from V and 4 bases from J; bases unmatched to any gene: 2.

J is TRBJ2-7 and V is TRBV2, with D hard to call. V was clipped by 2 bases and J by 2 bases, with 28 bases between them. This CDR3 is 20 amino acids long. Per germline, CDR1 SNHLY and CDR2 FYNNEI. The DNA for the CDR3 is TGTGCCAGCAGTGAAATGTGGTCCTCGGTGTCAGGCCTTATGCCCTACGAGCAGTACTTC. Translation gives CASSEMWSSVSGLMPYEQYF.

CDR3 region: CANTRGVADSYEQYF. CDR3 in DNA: TGTGCCAACACTCGGGGAGTAGCGGATTCCTACGAGCAGTACTTC. The chain has TRBV5-8 and TRBJ2-7; maybe TRBD2 (6 bases). This CDR3 is built from 15 residues. Germline V gene sequence: CDR1 SGHTS, CDR2 YDEGEE. Trimming took 9 bases from V and 1 from J, leaving 20 bases between them.